The rows below give T cell receptor beta chains drawn from one sample of a study of radiation and T cells in renal cell carcinoma. Generated by immunoSEQ multiplex PCR, the TCRdb table keeps only in-frame clones and is missing some. This table has 120,000 to 150,000 clones, approximately 87% appearing once. The material sequenced was blood, taken from a patient whose treatment included radiotherapy and nephrectomy. These receptors were obtained from a woman in her forties or fifties with renal cell carcinoma. Both conserved end residues are part of each CDR3. The order of the fields is clone size, V gene, J gene, D gene, CDR3 DNA, CDR3 protein. A D gene is named only where the DNA matches it firmly. Rows may omit the clone size; those that give it use once, few, many or a size class.

few	TRBV19	TRBJ2-2	-	TGTGCCAGTAGTACCCCGGCGTACACCGGGGAGCTGTTTTTT	CASSTPAYTGELFF
once	TRBV6-5	TRBJ2-1	TRBD2	TGTGCCAGCTCCGGGACTAGCGGGAGAAATGAGCAGTTCTTC	CASSGTSGRNEQFF
-	TRBV10-3	TRBJ2-1	TRBD2	TGTGCCATCAGTGGAGTTAGCGGGAGGGCCGGTGAGCAGTTCTTC	CAISGVSGRAGEQFF
-	TRBV14	TRBJ2-3	TRBD2	TGTGCCAGCAGCCACGGACTAGCGGGGGGAACAGATACGCAGTATTTT	CASSHGLAGGTDTQYF
once	TRBV7-2	TRBJ1-1	-	TGTGCCAGCAGCTTAGTTGCTGAAGCTTTCTTT	CASSLVAEAFF
once	TRBV4-2	TRBJ1-5	-	TGTGCCAGCAGCCAAGATTTGATGGGGGGTCAGCCCCAGCATTTT	CASSQDLMGGQPQHF
few	TRBV30	TRBJ2-3	TRBD2	TGTGCCTGGAGTTTCCCCCGGGTGGCGGGGGACACAGATACGCAGTATTTT	CAWSFPRVAGDTDTQYF
-	TRBV2	TRBJ2-1	TRBD2	TGTGCCAGCAACCTAGCGGGCCTAGTCTACAATGAGCAGTTCTTC	CASNLAGLVYNEQFF
once	TRBV7-2	TRBJ2-2	TRBD1	TGTGCCACTCAACAGGGGCGAAGCACCGGGGAGCTGTTTTTT	CATQQGRSTGELFF
-	TRBV6-6	TRBJ2-7	TRBD2	TGTGCCAGCAGGGACCAAGCGGGAGGGCAGTACTTC	CASRDQAGGQYF
-	TRBV2	TRBJ2-3	-	TGTGCCAGCAGTGAGCTTCTAGGGTTCACAGATACGCAGTATTTT	CASSELLGFTDTQYF
once	TRBV12-1	TRBJ2-7	-	TGTGCCAGCAGCTTTGCGGCCAGCGGGAGCCCCTACGAGCAGTACTTC	CASSFAASGSPYEQYF
-	TRBV7-2	TRBJ1-5	-	TGTGCCAGCAGCTTAGTACCAGGCTCAGATCAGCCCCAGCATTTT	CASSLVPGSDQPQHF
-	TRBV9	TRBJ2-2	TRBD2	TGTGCCAGCCGAAGCGGGACTAACACCGGGGAGCTGTTTTTT	CASRSGTNTGELFF
-	TRBV19	TRBJ1-2	-	TGTGCCACCTTATACAACTATGGCTACACCTTC	CATLYNYGYTF
-	TRBV6-4	TRBJ2-2	-	TGTGCCAGCAGTTCCACCTGGGGGGGCCATAGGACCGGGGAGCTGTTTTTT	CASSSTWGGHRTGELFF
-	TRBV4-3	TRBJ2-7	-	TGCGCCAGCAGCCAGGTGACAGGGAGGGAGCAGTACTTC	CASSQVTGREQYF
-	TRBV10-3	TRBJ2-5	TRBD2	TGTGCCATCAGTGAGTCGGAGTGGGGGGGAGAGACCCAGTACTTC	CAISESEWGGETQYF
-	TRBV7-9	TRBJ1-2	-	TGTGCCAGCAGCTGGGGTGGACGAGATGGCTACACCTTC	CASSWGGRDGYTF
once	TRBV4-3	TRBJ1-6	TRBD1	TGCGCCAGCAGCCAAGGATGGGACAGGGGGGGTAATTCACCCCTCCACTTT	CASSQGWDRGGNSPLHF
-	TRBV7-9	TRBJ2-7	-	TGTGCCAGCAGCTTAATGGGGGTTCGGGAGCAGTACTTC	CASSLMGVREQYF
-	TRBV27	TRBJ2-7	-	TGTGCCAGCAGTTTTCACCAGGGGAACGAGCAGTACTTC	CASSFHQGNEQYF
-	TRBV9	TRBJ2-7	-	TGTGCCAGCAGCCCAGACGGGGTACCTTCGGACGAGCAGTACTTC	CASSPDGVPSDEQYF
-	TRBV5-1	TRBJ2-5	TRBD1	TGCGCCAGCAGCCAATTCGACAGGGAGGAGACCCAGTACTTC	CASSQFDREETQYF
-	TRBV2	TRBJ2-5	TRBD1	TGTGCCAGCCGGGAGGGGACAGGGGGAGAGACCCAGTACTTC	CASREGTGGETQYF
-	TRBV9	TRBJ2-7	TRBD1	TGTGCCAGCAGCCGACAGGGGGCAGACGAGCAGTACTTC	CASSRQGADEQYF
few	TRBV25-1	TRBJ2-3	TRBD2	TGTGCCAGCAGTGATAAAAGACTAGCCAAGCGAGGGGCGCAGTATTTT	CASSDKRLAKRGAQYF
many	TRBV25-1	TRBJ1-2	-	TGTGCCAGCAGTCCAGACGGGCAATATGGCTACACCTTC	CASSPDGQYGYTF
once	TRBV6-5	TRBJ2-1	-	TGTGCCAGCAGTTATGGGCCTCCTGGTCCCTACAATGAGCAGTTCTTC	CASSYGPPGPYNEQFF
-	TRBV7-8	TRBJ2-7	TRBD2	TGTGCCAGCAGCTTCGGGAGGGCCGTCGCAAACGAGCAGTACTTC	CASSFGRAVANEQYF
-	TRBV5-1	TRBJ1-5	-	TGCGCCAGCAGCCTGGGCACGGGAAATCAGCCCCAGCATTTT	CASSLGTGNQPQHF
-	TRBV7-2	TRBJ2-7	-	TGTGCCAGCAGCTTGGTTTGGAGCGGTTCCTACGAGCAGTACTTC	CASSLVWSGSYEQYF
once	TRBV6-5	TRBJ2-5	-	TGTGCCAGCCGCCAAATGGGGCAAGAGACCCAGTACTTC	CASRQMGQETQYF
-	TRBV6-6	TRBJ1-4	-	TGTGCCAGCAGTTACTGGGGGGACAACCATGAAAAACTGTTTTTT	CASSYWGDNHEKLFF
once	TRBV7-2	TRBJ2-1	TRBD2	TGTGCCAGCAGCTCTCTAGCGGGAGACCATGAGCAGTTCTTC	CASSSLAGDHEQFF
-	TRBV5-6	TRBJ1-6	-	TGTGCCAGCAGCTTTTGGGGGGGAGTTTCACCCCTCCACTTT	CASSFWGGVSPLHF
-	TRBV7-2	TRBJ2-3	-	TGTGCCAGCAGCCCACTTAGCACAGATACGCAGTATTTT	CASSPLSTDTQYF
-	TRBV2	TRBJ2-5	-	TGTGCCAGCAGTCGACAGGGACTAGACGAAGAGACCCAGTACTTC	CASSRQGLDEETQYF
-	TRBV9	TRBJ2-2	-	TGTGCCAGCAGCGTAGCGTCAGGCTTGAACACCGGGGAGCTGTTTTTT	CASSVASGLNTGELFF
-	TRBV27	TRBJ1-2	-	TGTGCCAGCAGTTTCGATTCCCGGGCGGAAGGGAGTGGCTACACCTTC	CASSFDSRAEGSGYTF
many	TRBV6-5	TRBJ1-1	TRBD1	TGTGCCAGCAGCCAGAGACAGGGGGCCTCTGAAGCTTTCTTT	CASSQRQGASEAFF
-	TRBV25-1	TRBJ2-5	TRBD1	TGTGCCAGCGAGAGTTCACAGGGGGTGAGGGAGACCCAGTACTTC	CASESSQGVRETQYF
-	TRBV10-3	TRBJ1-1	-	TGTGCCATCGCGCGCTTCCCAACAGGGAGCGGTACTGAAGCTTTCTTT	CAIARFPTGSGTEAFF
-	TRBV10-1	TRBJ2-1	TRBD1	TGCGCCAGCAGTGGGGCAGGGGGCCACAATGAGCAGTTCTTC	CASSGAGGHNEQFF
-	TRBV27	TRBJ1-1	TRBD1	TGTGCCAGCAGTAAGACACTAAGGGACAGCTTGAACACTGAAGCTTTCTTT	CASSKTLRDSLNTEAFF
-	TRBV4-3	TRBJ2-7	-	TGCGCCAGCAGCCAAGAAGGGCCATACGAGCAGTACTTC	CASSQEGPYEQYF
once	TRBV5-4	TRBJ2-1	-	TGTGCCAGCAGCTCGTCGGGAAATGAGCAGTTCTTC	CASSSSGNEQFF
once	TRBV2	TRBJ1-2	-	TGTGCCAGCAGTGAATCGAGGTCCATGGGGGGCTACACCTTC	CASSESRSMGGYTF
-	TRBV6-5	TRBJ1-3	-	TGTGCCAGCAGCTCACCAGGGTGGGATAACACCATATATTTT	CASSSPGWDNTIYF
-	TRBV10-1	TRBJ2-3	-	TGCGCCAGCAGCGAGGGGCCTAGTACGCAGTATTTT	CASSEGPSTQYF
-	TRBV28	TRBJ2-6	-	TGTGCCAGCAGCCGGGACGGGTCCGTGGGTACTGGGGCCAACGTCCTGACTTTC	CASSRDGSVGTGANVLTF
-	TRBV5-4	TRBJ2-7	-	TGTGCCAGCAGCTTGGCGGTCCCCTACGAGCAGTACTTC	CASSLAVPYEQYF
-	TRBV27	TRBJ1-6	-	TGTGCCAGCAGCACGCCCCTAGGTTCACCCCTCCACTTT	CASSTPLGSPLHF
-	TRBV5-6	TRBJ2-7	-	TGTGCCAGCAGCGATTTAAAGACAGCCGTCGCCGAGCAGTACTTC	CASSDLKTAVAEQYF
-	TRBV29-1	TRBJ2-1	-	TGCAGCGTTGGTATAACGCGAAATGAGCAGTTCTTC	CSVGITRNEQFF